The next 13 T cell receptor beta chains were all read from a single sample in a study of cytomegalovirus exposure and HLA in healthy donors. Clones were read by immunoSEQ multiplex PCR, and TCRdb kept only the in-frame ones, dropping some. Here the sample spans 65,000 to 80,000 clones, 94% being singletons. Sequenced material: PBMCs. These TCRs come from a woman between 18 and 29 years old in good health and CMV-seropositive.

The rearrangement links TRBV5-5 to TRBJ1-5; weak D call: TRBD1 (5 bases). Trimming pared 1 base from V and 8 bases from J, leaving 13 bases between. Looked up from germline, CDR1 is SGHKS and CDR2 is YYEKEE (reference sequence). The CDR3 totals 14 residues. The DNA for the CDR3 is TGTGCCAGCAGCTTGCGCAGGGCAATGGAGCCCCAGCATTTT. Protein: CASSLRRAMEPQHF.

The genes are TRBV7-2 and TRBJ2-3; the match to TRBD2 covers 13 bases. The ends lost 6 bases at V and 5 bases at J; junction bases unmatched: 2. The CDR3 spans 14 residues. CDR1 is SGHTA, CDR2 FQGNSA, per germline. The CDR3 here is CASRLAGGIDTQYF. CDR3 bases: TGTGCCAGCAGACTAGCGGGGGGGATAGATACGCAGTATTTT.

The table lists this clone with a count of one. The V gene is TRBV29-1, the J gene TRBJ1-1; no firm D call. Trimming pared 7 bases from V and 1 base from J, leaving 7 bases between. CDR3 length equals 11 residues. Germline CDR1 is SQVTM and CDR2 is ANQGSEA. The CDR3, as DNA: TGCAGCGCCTCGGGGAACACTGAAGCTTTCTTT. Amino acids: CSASGNTEAFF.

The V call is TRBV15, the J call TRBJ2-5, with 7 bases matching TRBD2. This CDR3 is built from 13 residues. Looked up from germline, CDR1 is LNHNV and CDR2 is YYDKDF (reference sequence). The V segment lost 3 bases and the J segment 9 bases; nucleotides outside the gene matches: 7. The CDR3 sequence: CATSSFSGGAQYF. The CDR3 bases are TGTGCCACCAGCAGTTTTTCGGGAGGAGCCCAGTACTTC. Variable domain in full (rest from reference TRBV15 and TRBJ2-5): DAMVIQNPRYQVTQFGKPVTLSCSQTLNHNVMYWYQQKSSQAPKLLFHYYDKDFNNEADTPDNFQSRRPNTSFCFLDIRSPGLGDTAMYLCATSSFSGGAQYFGPGTRLLVL.

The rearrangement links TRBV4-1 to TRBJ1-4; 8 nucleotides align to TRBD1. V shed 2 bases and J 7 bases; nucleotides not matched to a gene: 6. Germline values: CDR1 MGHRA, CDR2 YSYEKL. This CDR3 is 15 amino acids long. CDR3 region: CASSQIGTGSEKLFF. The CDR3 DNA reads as TGCGCCAGCAGCCAAATCGGGACAGGTAGTGAAAAACTGTTTTTT.

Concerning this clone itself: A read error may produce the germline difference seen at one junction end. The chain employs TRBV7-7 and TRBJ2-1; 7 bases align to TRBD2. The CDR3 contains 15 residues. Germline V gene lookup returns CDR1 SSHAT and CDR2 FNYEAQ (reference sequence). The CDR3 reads CASSPGGSSYNEQFF. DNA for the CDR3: TGTGCTAGCAGCCCAGGCGGGAGCTCCTACAATGAGCAGTTCTTC.

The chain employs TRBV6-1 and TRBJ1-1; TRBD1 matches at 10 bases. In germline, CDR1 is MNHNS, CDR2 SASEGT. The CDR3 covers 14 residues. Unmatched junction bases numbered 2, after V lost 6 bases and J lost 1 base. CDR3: CASSRDRGNTEAFF. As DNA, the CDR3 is TGTGCCAGCAGCCGGGACAGGGGGAACACTGAAGCTTTCTTT.

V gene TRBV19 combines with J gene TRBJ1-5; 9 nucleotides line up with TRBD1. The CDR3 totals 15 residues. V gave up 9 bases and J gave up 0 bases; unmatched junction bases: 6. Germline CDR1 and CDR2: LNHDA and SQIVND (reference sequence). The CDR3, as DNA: TGTGCCAGCAAATGGACAGGGGATAGCAATCAGCCCCAGCATTTT. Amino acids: CASKWTGDSNQPQHF.

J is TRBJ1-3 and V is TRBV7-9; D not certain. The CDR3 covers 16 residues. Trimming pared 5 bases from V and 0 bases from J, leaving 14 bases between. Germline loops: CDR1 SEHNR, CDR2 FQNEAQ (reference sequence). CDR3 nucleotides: TGTGCCAGCAGCCCCATGGTACCCTACTCTGGAAACACCATATATTTT. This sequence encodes CASSPMVPYSGNTIYF.

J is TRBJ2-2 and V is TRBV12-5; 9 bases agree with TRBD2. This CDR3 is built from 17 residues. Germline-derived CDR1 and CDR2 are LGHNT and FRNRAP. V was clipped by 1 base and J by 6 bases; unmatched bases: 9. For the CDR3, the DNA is TGTGCTAGTGGTTTGGCCATAGCGGGGGTGAGACCCGGGGAGCTGTTTTTT. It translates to CASGLAIAGVRPGELFF.

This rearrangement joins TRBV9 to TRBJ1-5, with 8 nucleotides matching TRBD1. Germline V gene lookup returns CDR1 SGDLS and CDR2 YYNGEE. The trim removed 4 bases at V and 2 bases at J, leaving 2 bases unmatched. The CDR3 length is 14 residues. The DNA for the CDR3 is TGTGCCAGCAGCCCGGACAGGGGCAATCAGCCCCAGCATTTT. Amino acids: CASSPDRGNQPQHF.

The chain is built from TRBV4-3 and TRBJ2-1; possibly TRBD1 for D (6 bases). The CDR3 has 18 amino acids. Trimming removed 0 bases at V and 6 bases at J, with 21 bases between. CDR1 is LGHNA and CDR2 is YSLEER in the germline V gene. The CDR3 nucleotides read TGCGCCAGCAGCCAAGAACCCCCCCGGACAGAAGGCAGCAATGAGCAGTTCTTC. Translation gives CASSQEPPRTEGSNEQFF.

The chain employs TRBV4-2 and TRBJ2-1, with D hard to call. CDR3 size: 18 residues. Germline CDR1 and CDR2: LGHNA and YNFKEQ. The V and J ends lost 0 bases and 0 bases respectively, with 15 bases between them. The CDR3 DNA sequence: TGTGCCAGCAGCCAAGATCCGCGTATGGTGAGCTCCTACAATGAGCAGTTCTTC. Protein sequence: CASSQDPRMVSSYNEQFF.